The rows below give T cell receptor beta chains drawn from one sample of a study of beta chain features in type 1 diabetes. Clones were read by immunoSEQ multiplex PCR, and TCRdb kept only the in-frame ones, dropping some. The profile covers hundreds of thousands of clones, with about 14% appearing a single time and about 0.093% taken by the ten largest. Sequencing used naive CD4+ T cells from blood. The receptors derive from a young man in good health. CDR3s include the opening cysteine and the closing phenylalanine or tryptophan. The D gene is left open where the match is weak. The listing skips clone size in some rows; elsewhere it reads once, few, many or a size class.

CDR3aa	CDR3nt	v_gene	d_gene	j_gene	abundance
CAIRDSGTGLIEQYF	TGTGCCATCAGGGATTCCGGGACAGGGCTAATCGAGCAGTACTTC	TRBV10-3	TRBD1	TRBJ2-7	few
CASSPDRSENIQYF	TGTGCCAGCAGTCCCGACAGGTCTGAAAACATTCAGTACTTC	TRBV2	NA	TRBJ2-4	many
CSVAVGRAYNEQFF	TGCAGCGTTGCAGTCGGGAGGGCCTACAATGAGCAGTTCTTC	TRBV29-1	TRBD2	TRBJ2-1	NA
CASSLAGQGTHEQYF	TGCGCCAGCAGCTTGGCCGGACAGGGGACCCACGAGCAGTACTTC	TRBV5-1	TRBD1	TRBJ2-7	NA
CASREGGSIYEQYF	TGTGCCAGCAGGGAGGGCGGTTCCATCTACGAGCAGTACTTC	TRBV7-2	NA	TRBJ2-7	NA
CSAQGAGVGSPLHF	TGCAGCGCCCAAGGGGCTGGAGTGGGTTCACCCCTCCACTTT	TRBV29-1	NA	TRBJ1-6	NA
CSANRDNEQFF	TGCAGTGCTAACAGGGATAATGAGCAGTTCTTC	TRBV20-1	NA	TRBJ2-1	NA
CASSSHPFPQETQYF	TGTGCCAGCAGTTCTCACCCCTTCCCCCAAGAGACCCAGTACTTC	TRBV27	NA	TRBJ2-5	few
CASNARGHNEQFF	TGTGCCAGCAATGCGCGGGGGCACAATGAGCAGTTCTTC	TRBV2	NA	TRBJ2-1	few
CASSLLAGKRTEAFF	TGTGCCAGCAGCTTATTGGCAGGGAAGAGGACTGAAGCTTTCTTT	TRBV7-9	NA	TRBJ1-1	once
CASTKGQGWGYTF	TGTGCCAGCACCAAAGGACAGGGCTGGGGCTACACCTTC	TRBV27	TRBD1	TRBJ1-2	few
CASSRTGAAGELFF	TGTGCCAGCAGTCGGACAGGGGCCGCCGGGGAGCTGTTTTTT	TRBV6-5	TRBD1	TRBJ2-2	few
CASSQGNDGYTF	TGTGCCAGCAGCCAGGGGAATGATGGCTACACCTTC	TRBV14	NA	TRBJ1-2	few
CAISERISFTDTQYF	TGTGCCATCAGTGAGAGGATCAGTTTTACAGATACGCAGTATTTT	TRBV10-3	NA	TRBJ2-3	NA
CASSQNGGELFF	TGTGCCAGCTCACAAAACGGCGGGGAGCTGTTTTTT	TRBV18	NA	TRBJ2-2	NA
CAITGGAGSSQQYF	TGTGCCATCACCGGTGGAGCGGGGTCCTCGCAGCAGTACTTC	TRBV10-3	TRBD2	TRBJ2-7	NA
CASTLRTGPEYEQYF	TGTGCCAGCACCCTACGGACAGGGCCTGAATACGAGCAGTACTTC	TRBV7-2	TRBD1	TRBJ2-7	NA